This TCR beta chain was found in a study of blood T cell repertoires in COVID-19. Whole-study context: Sources were T cells, B-cell-depleted T cells, or PBMCs; the material itself was cDNA or gDNA.

Sequenced by immunoSEQ multiplex PCR; TCRdb stores in-frame clones only, minus some. Among about 240,000 clones listed, around 89% were seen once. Symptom resolution, clearance, or two negative PCRs marked donors in Cohort 3 as recovered. Per the germline V gene, CDR1 is LNHDA and CDR2 is SQIVND (reference sequence). CDR3 size: 17 residues. V was pared by 6 bases and J by 5 bases, with 8 bases of the junction left unmatched. This sequence originates from a man in his forties who had recovered from COVID-19. Sequenced: PBMCs or T cells enriched from blood (not recorded which). V and J are TRBV19 and TRBJ2-2, with TRBD2 matching over 14 bases. The CDR3 coding sequence is TGTGCCAGTAGCGGACTAGCGGGAGGACCAAGAACCGGGGAGCTGTTTTTT. It is translated as CASSGLAGGPRTGELFF.